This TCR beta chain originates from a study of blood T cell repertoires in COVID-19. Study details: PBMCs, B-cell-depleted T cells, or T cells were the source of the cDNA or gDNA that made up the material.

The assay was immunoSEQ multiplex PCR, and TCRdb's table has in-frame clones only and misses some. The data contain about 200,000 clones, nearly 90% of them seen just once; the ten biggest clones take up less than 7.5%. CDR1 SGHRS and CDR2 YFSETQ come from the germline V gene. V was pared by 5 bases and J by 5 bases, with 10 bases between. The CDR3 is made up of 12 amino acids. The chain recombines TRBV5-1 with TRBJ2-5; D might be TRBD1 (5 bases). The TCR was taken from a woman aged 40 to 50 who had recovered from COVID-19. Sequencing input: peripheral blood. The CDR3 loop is CASSWAGETQYF. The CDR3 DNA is TGCGCCAGCAGTTGGGCAGGGGAGACCCAGTACTTC.